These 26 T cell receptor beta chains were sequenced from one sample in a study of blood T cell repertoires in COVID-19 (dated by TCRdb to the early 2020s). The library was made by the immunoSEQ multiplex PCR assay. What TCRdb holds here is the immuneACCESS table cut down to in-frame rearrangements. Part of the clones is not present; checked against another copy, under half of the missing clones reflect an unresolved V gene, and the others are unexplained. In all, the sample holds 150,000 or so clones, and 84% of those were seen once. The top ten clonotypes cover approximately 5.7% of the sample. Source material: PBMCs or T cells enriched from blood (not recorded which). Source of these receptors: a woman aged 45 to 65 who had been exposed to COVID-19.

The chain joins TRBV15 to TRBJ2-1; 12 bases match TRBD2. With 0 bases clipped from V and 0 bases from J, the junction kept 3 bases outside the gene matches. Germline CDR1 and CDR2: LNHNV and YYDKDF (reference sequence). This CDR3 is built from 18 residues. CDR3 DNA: TGTGCCACCAGCAGAGAACCGACTAGCGGGAGCTCCTACAATGAGCAGTTCTTC. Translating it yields CATSREPTSGSSYNEQFF.

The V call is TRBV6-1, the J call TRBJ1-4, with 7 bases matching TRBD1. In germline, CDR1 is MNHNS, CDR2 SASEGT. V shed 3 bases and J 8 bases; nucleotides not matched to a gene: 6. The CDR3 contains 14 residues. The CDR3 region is CASSDKGAGEKLFF. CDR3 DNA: TGTGCCAGCAGTGATAAGGGGGCCGGAGAAAAACTGTTTTTT.

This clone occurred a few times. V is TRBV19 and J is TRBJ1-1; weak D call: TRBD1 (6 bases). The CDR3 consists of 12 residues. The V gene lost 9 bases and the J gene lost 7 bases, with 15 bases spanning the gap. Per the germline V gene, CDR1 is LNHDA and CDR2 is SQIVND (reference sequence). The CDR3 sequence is CASQGRALEAFF. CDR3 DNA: TGTGCCAGCCAGGGGCGGGCCCTTGAAGCTTTCTTT.

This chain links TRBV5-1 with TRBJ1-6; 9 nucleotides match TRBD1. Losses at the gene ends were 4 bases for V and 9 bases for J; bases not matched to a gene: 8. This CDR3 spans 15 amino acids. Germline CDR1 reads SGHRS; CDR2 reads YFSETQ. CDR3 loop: CASSRDRAGGSPLHF. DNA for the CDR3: TGCGCCAGCAGCCGGGACAGGGCCGGGGGTTCACCCCTCCACTTT.

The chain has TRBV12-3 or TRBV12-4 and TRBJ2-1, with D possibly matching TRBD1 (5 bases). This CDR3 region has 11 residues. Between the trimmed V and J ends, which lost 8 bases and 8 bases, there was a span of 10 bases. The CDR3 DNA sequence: TGTGCCAGCGTTGGGGCCTATGAGCAGTTCTTC. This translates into CASVGAYEQFF.

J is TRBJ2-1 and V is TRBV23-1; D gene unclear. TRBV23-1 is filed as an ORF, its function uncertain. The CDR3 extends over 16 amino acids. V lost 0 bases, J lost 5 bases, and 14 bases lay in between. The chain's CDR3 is CASSQSALPPHNEQFF. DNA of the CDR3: TGCGCCAGCAGTCAATCAGCACTACCCCCCCACAATGAGCAGTTCTTC.

The CDR3 loop is CASSVVTGGDGYTF. The CDR3 DNA is TGTGCCAGCAGCGTAGTGACAGGGGGCGACGGCTACACCTTC. This chain connects TRBV9 to TRBJ1-2, with TRBD1 identical over 10 bases. Germline values: CDR1 SGDLS, CDR2 YYNGEE. The CDR3 is made up of 14 amino acids. The V and J ends lost 0 bases and 8 bases, in that order; junction bases with no gene match: 4. The entire variable domain, with the rest obtained from reference TRBV9 and TRBJ1-2, is as follows: DSGVTQTPKHLITATGQRVTLRCSPRSGDLSVYWYQQSLDQGLQFLIQYYNGEERAKGNILERFSAQQFPDLHSELNLSSLELGDSALYFCASSVVTGGDGYTFGSGTRLTVV.

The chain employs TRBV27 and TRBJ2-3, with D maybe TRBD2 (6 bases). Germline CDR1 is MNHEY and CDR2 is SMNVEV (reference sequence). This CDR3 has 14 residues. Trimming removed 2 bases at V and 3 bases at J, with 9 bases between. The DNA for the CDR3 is TGTGCCAGCAGTTTACTGGAGGGTACAGATACGCAGTATTTT. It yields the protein CASSLLEGTDTQYF.

The CDR3 DNA sequence: TGTGCCAGCAGCCAAGAGAGAACTTTTGGCGGGGGGGGCCGAAATGAGCAGTTCTTC. It translates to CASSQERTFGGGGRNEQFF. V is TRBV3-1 (or the pseudogene TRBV3-2) and J is TRBJ2-1; 9 bases align to TRBD2. CDR3 length: 19 amino acids. Germline-derived CDR1 and CDR2 are LGHDT and YNNKEL (reference sequence). V shed 0 bases and J 7 bases; nucleotides not matched to a gene: 16.

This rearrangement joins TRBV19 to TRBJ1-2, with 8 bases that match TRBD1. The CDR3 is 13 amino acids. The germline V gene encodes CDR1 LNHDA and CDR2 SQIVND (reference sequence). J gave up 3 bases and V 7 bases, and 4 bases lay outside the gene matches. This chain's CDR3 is CASKGQVDYGYTF. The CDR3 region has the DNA TGTGCCAGTAAGGGACAGGTGGACTATGGCTACACCTTC. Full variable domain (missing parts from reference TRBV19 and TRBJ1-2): DGGITQSPKYLFRKEGQNVTLSCEQNLNHDAMYWYRQDPGQGLRLIYYSQIVNDFQKGDIAEGYSVSREKKESFPLTVTSAQKNPTAFYLCASKGQVDYGYTFGSGTRLTVV.

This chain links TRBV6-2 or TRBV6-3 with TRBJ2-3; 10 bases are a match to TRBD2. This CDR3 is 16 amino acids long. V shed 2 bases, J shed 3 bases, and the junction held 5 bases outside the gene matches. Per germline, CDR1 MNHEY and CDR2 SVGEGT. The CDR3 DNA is TGTGCCAGCAGTTACGGGCTAGCGGGAGTTACAGATACGCAGTATTTT. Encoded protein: CASSYGLAGVTDTQYF.

CDR3 in DNA: TGTGCCAGCAGCCAAGATTCCGTACGAATGACAGGGAACTATGGCTACACCTTC. Its translation is CASSQDSVRMTGNYGYTF. The chain carries TRBV3-1 (or the pseudogene TRBV3-2) and TRBJ1-2; 7 nucleotides match TRBD1. This CDR3 comprises 18 residues. With 0 bases clipped from V and 2 bases from J, the junction kept 12 bases outside the gene matches. CDR1 and CDR2 (germline): LGHDT, YNNKEL (reference sequence).

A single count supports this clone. The CDR3 loop is CASNGGNYNEQFF. CDR3 DNA: TGCGCCAGCAACGGAGGCAACTACAATGAGCAGTTCTTC. The chain employs TRBV10-2 and TRBJ2-1, with D possibly TRBD2 on 5 matching bases. The CDR3 spans 13 residues. Germline lookup yields CDR1 WSHSY and CDR2 SAAADI. V dropped 7 bases and J dropped 3 bases, with 10 bases sitting between them.

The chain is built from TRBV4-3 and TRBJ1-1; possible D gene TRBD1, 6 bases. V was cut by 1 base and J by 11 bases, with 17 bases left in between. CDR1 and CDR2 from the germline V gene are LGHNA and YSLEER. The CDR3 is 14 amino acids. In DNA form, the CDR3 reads TGCGCCAGCAGCCAAGCGGGGGGCGGCTTTGCGGCTTTCTTT. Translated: CASSQAGGGFAAFF.

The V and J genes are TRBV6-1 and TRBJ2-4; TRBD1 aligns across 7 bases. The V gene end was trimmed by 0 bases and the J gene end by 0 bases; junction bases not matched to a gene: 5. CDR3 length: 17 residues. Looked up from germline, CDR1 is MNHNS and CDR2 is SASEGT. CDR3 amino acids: CASSEASTGIAKNIQYF. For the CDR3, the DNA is TGTGCCAGCAGTGAAGCCTCGACAGGGATAGCCAAAAACATTCAGTACTTC.

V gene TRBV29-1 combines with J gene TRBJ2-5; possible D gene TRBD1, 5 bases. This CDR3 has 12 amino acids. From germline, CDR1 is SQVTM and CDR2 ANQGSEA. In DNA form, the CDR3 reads TGCAGTTTCGCAGGGTTGATGGAGACCCAGTACTTC. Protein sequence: CSFAGLMETQYF.

CDR3 sequence: CASSEGTQDTQYF. CDR3 in DNA: TGTGCCAGCAGTGAGGGGACTCAAGATACGCAGTATTTT. J is TRBJ2-3 and V is TRBV14, with D maybe TRBD2 (6 bases). The V gene's germline CDR1 is SGHDN and CDR2 FVKESK. CDR3 size: 13 residues. Trimming removed 6 bases from V and 5 bases from J, with 12 bases in between.

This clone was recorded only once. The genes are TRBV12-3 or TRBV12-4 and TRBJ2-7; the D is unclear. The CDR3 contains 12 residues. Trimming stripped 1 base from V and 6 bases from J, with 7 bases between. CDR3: CASSLGLGEQYF. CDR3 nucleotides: TGTGCCAGCAGTTTAGGGCTAGGCGAGCAGTACTTC.

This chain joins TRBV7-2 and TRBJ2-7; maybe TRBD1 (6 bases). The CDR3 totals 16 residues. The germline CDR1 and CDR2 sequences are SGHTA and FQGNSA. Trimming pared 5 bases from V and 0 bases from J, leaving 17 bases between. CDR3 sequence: CASSPPRGTSSYEQYF. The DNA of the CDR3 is TGTGCCAGCAGCCCCCCTAGGGGGACCAGCTCCTACGAGCAGTACTTC.

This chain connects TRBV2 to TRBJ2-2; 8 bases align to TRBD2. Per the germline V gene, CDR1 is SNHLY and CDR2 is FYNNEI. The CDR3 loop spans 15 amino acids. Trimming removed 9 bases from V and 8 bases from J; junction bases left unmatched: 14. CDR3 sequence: CASQGLAAGHGELFF. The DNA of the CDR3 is TGTGCCAGTCAAGGACTAGCTGCGGGACATGGGGAGCTGTTTTTT.

CDR3 sequence reads: CASSLRQGLRLEGYTF. CDR3 nucleotides: TGTGCCAGCAGTTTGCGACAGGGATTACGGCTGGAAGGCTACACCTTC. The chain joins TRBV27 to TRBJ1-2; 7 bases are shared with TRBD1. The V segment lost 3 bases and the J segment 8 bases; nucleotides outside the gene matches: 15. The CDR3 is 16 amino acids. Germline V gene sequence: CDR1 MNHEY, CDR2 SMNVEV (reference sequence).

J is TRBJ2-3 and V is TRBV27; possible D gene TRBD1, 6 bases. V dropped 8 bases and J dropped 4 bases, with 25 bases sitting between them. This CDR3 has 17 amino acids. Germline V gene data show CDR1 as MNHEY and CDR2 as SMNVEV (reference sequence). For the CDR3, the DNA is TGTGCCAGCGACCAGTGCCGAACAGGGAACTACCCAGATACGCAGTATTTT. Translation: CASDQCRTGNYPDTQYF.

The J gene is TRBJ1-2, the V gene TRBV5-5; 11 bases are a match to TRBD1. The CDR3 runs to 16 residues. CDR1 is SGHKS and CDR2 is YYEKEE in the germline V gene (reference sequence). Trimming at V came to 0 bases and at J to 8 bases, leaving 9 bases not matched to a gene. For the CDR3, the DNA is TGTGCCAGCAGCTTGGCCGGTGGACAGGGGGCGGCCGGCTACACCTTC. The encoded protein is CASSLAGGQGAAGYTF.

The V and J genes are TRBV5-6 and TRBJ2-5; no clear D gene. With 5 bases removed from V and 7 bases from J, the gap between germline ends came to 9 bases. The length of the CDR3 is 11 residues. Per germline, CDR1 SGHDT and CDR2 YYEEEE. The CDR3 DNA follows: TGTGCCAGCAGTCGAAGCGTGACCCAGTACTTC. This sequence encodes CASSRSVTQYF.

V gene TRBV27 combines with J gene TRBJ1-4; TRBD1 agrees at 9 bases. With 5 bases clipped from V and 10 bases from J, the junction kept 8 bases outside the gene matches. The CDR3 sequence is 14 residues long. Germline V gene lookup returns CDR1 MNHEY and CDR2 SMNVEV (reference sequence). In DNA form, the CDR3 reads TGTGCCAGCAGTGCCGGGACAGGGATTAGAAAACTGTTTTTT. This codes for CASSAGTGIRKLFF.

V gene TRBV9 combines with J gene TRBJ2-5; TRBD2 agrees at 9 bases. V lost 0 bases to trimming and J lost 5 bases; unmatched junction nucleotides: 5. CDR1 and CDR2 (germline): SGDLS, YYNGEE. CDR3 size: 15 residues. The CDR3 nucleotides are TGTGCCAGCAGCGTAGTCTCTAGCGGGGTGGAGACCCAGTACTTC. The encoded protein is CASSVVSSGVETQYF. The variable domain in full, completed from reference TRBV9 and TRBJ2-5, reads DSGVTQTPKHLITATGQRVTLRCSPRSGDLSVYWYQQSLDQGLQFLIQYYNGEERAKGNILERFSAQQFPDLHSELNLSSLELGDSALYFCASSVVSSGVETQYFGPGTRLLVL.